This TCR beta chain derives from a study of T cell changes during pregnancy in multiple sclerosis. CDR1 and CDR2 from the germline V gene are MNHEY and SMNVEV (reference sequence). The CDR3 is 13 amino acids. V was pared by 2 bases and J by 7 bases, with 1 base of the junction left unmatched. Sequencing was performed with immunoSEQ multiplex PCR; in TCRdb, only in-frame clones are kept and a portion is missing. The sample has about 38,000 clones; more than 85% are singletons. The chain is built from TRBV27 and TRBJ2-1; TRBD2 matches at 8 bases. Sequencing used CD8+ T cells from peripheral blood mononuclear cells, obtained in the third trimester of pregnancy. The receptor was isolated from a female donor with multiple sclerosis, enrolled in a pregnancy study. CDR3: CASSLLAGNEQFF. In DNA form, the CDR3 reads TGTGCCAGCAGTTTACTAGCGGGTAATGAGCAGTTCTTC.